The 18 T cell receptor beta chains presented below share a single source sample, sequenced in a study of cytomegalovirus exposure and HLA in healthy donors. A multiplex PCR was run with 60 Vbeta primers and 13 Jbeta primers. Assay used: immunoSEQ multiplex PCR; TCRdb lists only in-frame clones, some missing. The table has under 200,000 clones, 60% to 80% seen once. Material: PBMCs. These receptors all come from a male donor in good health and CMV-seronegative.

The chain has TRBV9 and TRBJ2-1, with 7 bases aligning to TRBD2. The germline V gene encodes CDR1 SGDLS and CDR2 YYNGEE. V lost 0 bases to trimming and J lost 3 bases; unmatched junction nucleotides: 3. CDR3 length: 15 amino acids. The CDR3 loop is CASSVGAGDYNEQFF. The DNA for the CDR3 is TGTGCCAGCAGCGTAGGGGCGGGGGACTACAATGAGCAGTTCTTC.

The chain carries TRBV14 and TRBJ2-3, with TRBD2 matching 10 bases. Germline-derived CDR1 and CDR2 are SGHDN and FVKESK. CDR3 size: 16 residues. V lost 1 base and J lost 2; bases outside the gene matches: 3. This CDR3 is CASSQALAGVTDTQYF. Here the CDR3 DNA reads TGTGCCAGCAGCCAAGCCCTAGCGGGGGTCACAGATACGCAGTATTTT. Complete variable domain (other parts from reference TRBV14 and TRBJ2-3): EAGVTQFPSHSVIEKGQTVTLRCDPISGHDNLYWYRRVMGKEIKFLLHFVKESKQDESGMPNNRFLAERTGGTYSTLKVQPAELEDSGVYFCASSQALAGVTDTQYFGPGTRLTVL.

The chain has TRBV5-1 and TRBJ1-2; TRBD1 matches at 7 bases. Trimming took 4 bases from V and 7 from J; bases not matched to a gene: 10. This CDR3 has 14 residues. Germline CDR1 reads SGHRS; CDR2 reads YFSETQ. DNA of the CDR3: TGCGCCAGCAGCACAACGACAGGGATAGGTGGCTACACCTTC. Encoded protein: CASSTTTGIGGYTF.

The CDR3 DNA reads TGTGCCAGCAGCCGACACGGGGCGGGACTCTACGAGCAGTACTTC. The encoded protein is CASSRHGAGLYEQYF. J is TRBJ2-7 and V is TRBV28; D is perhaps TRBD2 (6 bases). The CDR3 runs 15 residues. V gave up 6 bases and J gave up 3 bases, with 18 bases separating them. CDR1 is MDHEN, CDR2 SYDVKM, per germline.

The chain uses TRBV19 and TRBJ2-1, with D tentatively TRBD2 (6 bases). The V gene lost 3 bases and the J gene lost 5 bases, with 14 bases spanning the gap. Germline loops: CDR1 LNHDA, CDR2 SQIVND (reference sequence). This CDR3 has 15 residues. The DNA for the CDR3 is TGTGCCAGTAGTATTATGGGGACTGGACACAATGAGCAGTTCTTC. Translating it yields CASSIMGTGHNEQFF.

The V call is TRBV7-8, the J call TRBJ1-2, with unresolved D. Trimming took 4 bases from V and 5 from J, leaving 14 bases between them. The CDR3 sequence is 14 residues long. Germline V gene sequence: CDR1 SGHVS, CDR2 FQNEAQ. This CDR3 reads CASSSKEPLYGYTF. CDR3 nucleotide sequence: TGTGCCAGCAGCTCCAAGGAGCCCCTTTATGGCTACACCTTC.

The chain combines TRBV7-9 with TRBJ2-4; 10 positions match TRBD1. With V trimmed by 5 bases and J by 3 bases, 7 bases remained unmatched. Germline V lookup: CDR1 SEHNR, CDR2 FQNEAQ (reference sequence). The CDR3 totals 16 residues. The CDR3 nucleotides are TGTGCCAGCAGCCACAGACAGGGGGCAATCAAAAACATTCAGTACTTC. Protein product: CASSHRQGAIKNIQYF.

The CDR3, as DNA: TGTGCCAGCAGTCCACGCGGGACAGGATTCTACGAGCAGTACTTC. Encoded protein: CASSPRGTGFYEQYF. The genes are TRBV2 and TRBJ2-7; 8 bases line up with TRBD1. Germline V gene lookup returns CDR1 SNHLY and CDR2 FYNNEI. The CDR3 runs to 15 residues. Germline trimming cut 5 bases from V and 3 bases from J; bases unmatched to any gene: 9.

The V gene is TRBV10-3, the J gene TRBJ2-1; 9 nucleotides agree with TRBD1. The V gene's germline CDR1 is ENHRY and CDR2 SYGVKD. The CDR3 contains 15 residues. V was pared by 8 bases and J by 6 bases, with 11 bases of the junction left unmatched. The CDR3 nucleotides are TGTGCCATCTCCCCGGGACAGGGAACGATCAATGAGCAGTTCTTC. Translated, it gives CAISPGQGTINEQFF.

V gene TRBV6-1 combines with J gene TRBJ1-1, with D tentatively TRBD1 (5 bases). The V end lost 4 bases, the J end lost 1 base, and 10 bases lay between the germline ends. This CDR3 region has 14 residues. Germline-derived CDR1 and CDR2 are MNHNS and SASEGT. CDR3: CASSAPQANTEAFF. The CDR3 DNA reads TGTGCCAGCAGTGCTCCACAGGCGAACACTGAAGCTTTCTTT.

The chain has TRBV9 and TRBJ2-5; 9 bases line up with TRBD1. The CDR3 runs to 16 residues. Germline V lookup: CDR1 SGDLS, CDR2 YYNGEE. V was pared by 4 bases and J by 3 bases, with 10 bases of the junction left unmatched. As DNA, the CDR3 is TGTGCCAGCAGCCCTCACTCCGGGACAGGGAAAGAGACCCAGTACTTC. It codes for CASSPHSGTGKETQYF.

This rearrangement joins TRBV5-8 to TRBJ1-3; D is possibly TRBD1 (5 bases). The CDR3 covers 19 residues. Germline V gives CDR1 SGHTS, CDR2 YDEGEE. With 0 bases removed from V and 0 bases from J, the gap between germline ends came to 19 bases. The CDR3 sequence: CASSLARGAGTYSGNTIYF. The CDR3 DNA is TGTGCCAGCAGCTTGGCGAGGGGCGCGGGAACATACTCTGGAAACACCATATATTTT.

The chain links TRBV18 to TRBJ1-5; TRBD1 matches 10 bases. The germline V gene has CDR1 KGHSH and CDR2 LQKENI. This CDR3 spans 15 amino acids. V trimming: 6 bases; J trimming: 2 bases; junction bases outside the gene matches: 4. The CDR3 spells CASSTGGLGNQPQHF. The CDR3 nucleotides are TGTGCCAGCTCGACAGGGGGCTTGGGCAATCAGCCCCAGCATTTT.

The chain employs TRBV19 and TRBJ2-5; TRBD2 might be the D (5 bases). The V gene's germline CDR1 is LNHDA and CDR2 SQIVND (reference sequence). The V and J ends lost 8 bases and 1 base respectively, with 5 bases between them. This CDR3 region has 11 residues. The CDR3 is CASRGQETQYF. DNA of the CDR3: TGTGCCAGTCGGGGCCAAGAGACCCAGTACTTC.

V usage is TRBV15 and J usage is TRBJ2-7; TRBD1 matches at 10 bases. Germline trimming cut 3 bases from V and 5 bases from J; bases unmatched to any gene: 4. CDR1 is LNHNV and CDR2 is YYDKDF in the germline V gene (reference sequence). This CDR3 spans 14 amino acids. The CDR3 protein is CATSSLGQGHEQYF. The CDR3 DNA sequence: TGTGCCACCAGCAGCTTGGGACAGGGGCACGAGCAGTACTTC.

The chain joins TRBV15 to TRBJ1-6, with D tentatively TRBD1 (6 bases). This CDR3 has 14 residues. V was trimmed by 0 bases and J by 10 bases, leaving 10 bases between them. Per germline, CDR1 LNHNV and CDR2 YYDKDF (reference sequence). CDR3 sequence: CATSRDRGDSPLHF. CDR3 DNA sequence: TGTGCCACCAGCAGAGACAGGGGTGACTCACCCCTCCACTTT. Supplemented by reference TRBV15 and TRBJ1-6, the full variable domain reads DAMVIQNPRYQVTQFGKPVTLSCSQTLNHNVMYWYQQKSSQAPKLLFHYYDKDFNNEADTPDNFQSRRPNTSFCFLDIRSPGLGDTAMYLCATSRDRGDSPLHFGNGTRLTVT.

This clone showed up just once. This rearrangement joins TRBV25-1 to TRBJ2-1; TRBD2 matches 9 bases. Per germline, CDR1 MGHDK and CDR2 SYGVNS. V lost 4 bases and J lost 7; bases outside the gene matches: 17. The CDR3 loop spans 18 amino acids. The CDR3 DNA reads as TGTGCCAGCAGTGCCCTTGGGGTAGCGGGAGCCGTTGAGAATGAGCAGTTCTTC. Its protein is CASSALGVAGAVENEQFF.

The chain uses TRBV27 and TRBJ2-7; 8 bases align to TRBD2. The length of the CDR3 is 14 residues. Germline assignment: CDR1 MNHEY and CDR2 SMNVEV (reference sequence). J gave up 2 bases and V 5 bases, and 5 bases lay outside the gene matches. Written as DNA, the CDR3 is TGTGCCAGCAGTCTAAGCGGGAGTCCCTACGAGCAGTACTTC. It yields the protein CASSLSGSPYEQYF.